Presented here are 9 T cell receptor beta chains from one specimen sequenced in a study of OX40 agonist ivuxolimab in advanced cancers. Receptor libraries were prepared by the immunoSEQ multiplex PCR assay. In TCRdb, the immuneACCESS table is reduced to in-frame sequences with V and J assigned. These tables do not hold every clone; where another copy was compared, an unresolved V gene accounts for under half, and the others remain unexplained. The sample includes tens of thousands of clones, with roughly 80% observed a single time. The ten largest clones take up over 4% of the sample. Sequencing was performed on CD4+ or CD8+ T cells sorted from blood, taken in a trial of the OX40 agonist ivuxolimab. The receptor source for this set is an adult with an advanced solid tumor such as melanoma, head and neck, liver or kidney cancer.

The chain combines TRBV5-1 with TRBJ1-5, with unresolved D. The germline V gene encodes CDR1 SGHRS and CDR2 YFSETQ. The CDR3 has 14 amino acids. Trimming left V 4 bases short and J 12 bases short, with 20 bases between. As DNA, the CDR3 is TGCGCCAGCAGCCCTGATTCGAGCAAAGGGCTCCAGCATTTT. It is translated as CASSPDSSKGLQHF.

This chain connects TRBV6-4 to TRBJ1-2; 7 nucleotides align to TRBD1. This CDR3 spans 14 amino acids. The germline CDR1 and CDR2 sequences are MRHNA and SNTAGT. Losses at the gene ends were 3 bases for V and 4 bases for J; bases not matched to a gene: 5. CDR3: CASSDNRGGYGYTF. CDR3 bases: TGTGCCAGCAGTGATAACAGGGGTGGCTATGGCTACACCTTC.

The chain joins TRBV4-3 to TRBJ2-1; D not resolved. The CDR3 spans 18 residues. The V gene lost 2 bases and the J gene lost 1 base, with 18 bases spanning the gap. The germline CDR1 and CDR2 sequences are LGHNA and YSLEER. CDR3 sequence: CASSQSPGYQVSYNEQFF. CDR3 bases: TGCGCCAGCAGCCAATCCCCCGGGTACCAAGTGTCCTACAATGAGCAGTTCTTC.

DNA for the CDR3: TGTGCCAGCAGAAGAAGGGGGGGCTCTAATGAAAAACTGTTTTTT. This gives the protein CASRRRGGSNEKLFF. This chain links TRBV5-6 with TRBJ1-4; D perhaps matches TRBD1 (6 bases). CDR1 is SGHDT and CDR2 is YYEEEE in the germline V gene. The length of the CDR3 is 15 residues. V was cut by 5 bases and J by 3 bases, with 14 bases left in between.

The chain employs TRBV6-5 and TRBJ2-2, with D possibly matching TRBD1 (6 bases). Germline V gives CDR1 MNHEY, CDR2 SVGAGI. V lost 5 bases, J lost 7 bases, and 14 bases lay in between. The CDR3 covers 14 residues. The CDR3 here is CASSPFGTIGELFF. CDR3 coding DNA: TGTGCCAGCAGTCCATTTGGGACAATCGGGGAGCTGTTTTTT.

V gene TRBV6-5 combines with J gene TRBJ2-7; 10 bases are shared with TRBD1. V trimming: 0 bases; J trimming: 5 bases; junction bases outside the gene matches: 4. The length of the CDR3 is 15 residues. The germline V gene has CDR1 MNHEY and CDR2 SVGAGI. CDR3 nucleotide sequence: TGTGCCAGCAGTTACTCGCCGACAGGGGGCAACGAGCAGTACTTC. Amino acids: CASSYSPTGGNEQYF.

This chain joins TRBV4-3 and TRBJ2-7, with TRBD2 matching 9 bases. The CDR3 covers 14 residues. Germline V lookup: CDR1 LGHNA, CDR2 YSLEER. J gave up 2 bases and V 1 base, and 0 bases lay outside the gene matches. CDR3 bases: TGCGCCAGCAGCCAAGCTAGCGGGACCTACGAGCAGTACTTC. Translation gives CASSQASGTYEQYF.

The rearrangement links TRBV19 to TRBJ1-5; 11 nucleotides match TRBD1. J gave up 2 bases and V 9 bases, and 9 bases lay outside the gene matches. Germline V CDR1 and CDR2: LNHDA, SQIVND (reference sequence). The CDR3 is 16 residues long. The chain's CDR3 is CASGQGAGRGNQPQHF. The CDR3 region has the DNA TGTGCCAGCGGACAGGGGGCTGGTCGCGGCAATCAGCCCCAGCATTTT.

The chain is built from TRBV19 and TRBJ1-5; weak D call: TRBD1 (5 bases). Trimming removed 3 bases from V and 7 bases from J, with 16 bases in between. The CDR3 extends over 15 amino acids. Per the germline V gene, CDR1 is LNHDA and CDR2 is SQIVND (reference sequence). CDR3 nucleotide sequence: TGTGCCAGTAGTATCGGGGCCACCCGTGACCAGCCCCAGCATTTT. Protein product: CASSIGATRDQPQHF.